One sample yielded the 29 T cell receptor beta chains listed below, sequenced in a study of cytomegalovirus exposure and HLA in healthy donors. With 60 Vbeta and 13 Jbeta primers, the PCR was carried out. Sequencing was performed with immunoSEQ multiplex PCR; in TCRdb, only in-frame clones are kept and a portion is missing. The sample contains approximately 110,000 clones, more than 70% of which appear only once. The sample consisted of PBMCs. The receptor set was obtained from a man in his fifties or sixties in good health and CMV-seronegative.

The gene calls are TRBV7-9 and TRBJ2-1, with 8 nucleotides matching TRBD2. V lost 5 bases, J lost 4 bases, and 16 bases stayed unmatched. In germline, CDR1 is SEHNR, CDR2 FQNEAQ (reference sequence). The CDR3 runs to 18 residues. Here the CDR3 reads CASSRRPKAGVTYNEQFF. For the CDR3, the DNA is TGTGCCAGCAGCCGCCGCCCGAAAGCGGGAGTGACTTACAATGAGCAGTTCTTC.

This clone turned up a few times. The gene calls are TRBV5-1 and TRBJ2-3; D unclear. CDR1 SGHRS and CDR2 YFSETQ come from the germline V gene. V lost 0 bases and J lost 8, with 13 bases in between. The CDR3 contains 14 residues. In DNA form, the CDR3 reads TGCGCCAGCAGCTTGGGGCTAGACGAACGTACGCAGTATTTT. Protein product: CASSLGLDERTQYF.

Details on this clone: This CDR3 is missing its conserved last phenylalanine or tryptophan, likely due to a read error. No DNA is shown, since the ends of the CDR3 on it are uncertain; the CDR3 is the one TCRdb lists. The J gene is TRBJ1-4, the V gene TRBV6-5; whether TRBD1, the table's D call, matches the DNA was not checked. Looked up from germline, CDR1 is MNHEY and CDR2 is SVGAGI. A total of 14 residues make up the CDR3, ends included. CDR3 sequence: CASSPTGGSSPVYL.

The chain has TRBV27 and TRBJ2-7; 7 nucleotides align to TRBD2. After removal of 0 bases from V and 6 bases from J, the junction contained 8 bases not matched to a gene. This CDR3 region has 15 residues. CDR1 and CDR2 (germline): MNHEY, SMNVEV (reference sequence). The CDR3 DNA reads TGTGCCAGCAGTTTATCCGGGACTACCCCTACCGAGCAGTACTTC. This encodes CASSLSGTTPTEQYF.

The count of this clone is one. This chain connects TRBV9 to TRBJ2-5; 9 bases fit TRBD2. This CDR3 has 15 amino acids. Germline values: CDR1 SGDLS, CDR2 YYNGEE. The V and J ends lost 3 bases and 3 bases, in that order; junction bases with no gene match: 6. The CDR3 region is CASSEAIAGEETQYF. The CDR3 coding sequence is TGTGCCAGCAGCGAAGCTATAGCGGGGGAAGAGACCCAGTACTTC.

The rearrangement joins TRBV11-2 to TRBJ1-5; D is unresolved. CDR1 is SGHAT and CDR2 is FQNNGV in the germline V gene. Trimming removed 5 bases at V and 3 bases at J, with 11 bases between. The CDR3 loop spans 14 amino acids. DNA for the CDR3: TGTGCCAGCAGCCGAGGGCGGTTCAATCAGCCCCAGCATTTT. Its translation: CASSRGRFNQPQHF.

The chain links TRBV6-1 to TRBJ1-5; 8 bases are a match to TRBD1. Germline CDR1 reads MNHNS; CDR2 reads SASEGT. V shed 1 base and J 4 bases; nucleotides not matched to a gene: 6. This CDR3 is 16 amino acids long. The CDR3 is CASSEERTGKNQPQHF. In nucleotides, the CDR3 is TGTGCCAGCAGTGAAGAAAGGACAGGGAAAAATCAGCCCCAGCATTTT.

The V call is TRBV15, the J call TRBJ2-1; 11 bases match TRBD2. The CDR3 sequence is 16 residues long. Germline-derived CDR1 and CDR2 are LNHNV and YYDKDF (reference sequence). J lost 6 bases, V lost 2 bases, and 6 bases had no gene match. The CDR3 here is CATSRRTSGPSNEQFF. CDR3 in DNA: TGTGCCACCAGCAGAAGGACTAGCGGGCCCTCCAATGAGCAGTTCTTC.

The chain employs TRBV10-3 and TRBJ2-7; TRBD2 might be the D (6 bases). Trimming took off 0 bases at V and 6 bases at J, with 12 bases between the two ends. The CDR3 totals 14 residues. Germline V gives CDR1 ENHRY, CDR2 SYGVKD. CDR3 coding DNA: TGTGCCATCAGTGAGTCGTACGAGGGAGGCGAGCAGTACTTC. This encodes CAISESYEGGEQYF.

CDR3 nucleotides: TGTGCCACCAGCAGAGCGGGACAGGGGGCGAGTGGCTACACCTTC. It codes for CATSRAGQGASGYTF. V and J are TRBV15 and TRBJ1-2; 12 bases are a match to TRBD1. CDR3 length: 15 amino acids. The trim removed 1 base at V and 7 bases at J, leaving 4 bases unmatched. The germline V gene encodes CDR1 LNHNV and CDR2 YYDKDF (reference sequence). Drawing the rest from reference TRBV15 and TRBJ1-2, the complete variable domain is DAMVIQNPRYQVTQFGKPVTLSCSQTLNHNVMYWYQQKSSQAPKLLFHYYDKDFNNEADTPDNFQSRRPNTSFCFLDIRSPGLGDTAMYLCATSRAGQGASGYTFGSGTRLTVV.

The chain employs TRBV10-1 and TRBJ1-5; 8 bases are shared with TRBD1. CDR1 and CDR2 (germline): WNHNN, SYGVQD (reference sequence). The CDR3 is 15 residues long. V dropped 5 bases and J dropped 3; count of bases not matched to a gene: 6. The CDR3 spells CASSPGQANNQPQHF. CDR3 in DNA: TGCGCCAGCAGTCCGGGACAGGCAAACAATCAGCCCCAGCATTTT.

V is TRBV7-9 and J is TRBJ1-4; D perhaps matches TRBD1 (6 bases). V lost 1 base to trimming and J lost 6 bases, with 12 bases between them. The CDR3 loop spans 15 amino acids. Germline-derived CDR1 and CDR2 are SEHNR and FQNEAQ (reference sequence). The CDR3 loop is CASSLGTERDEKLFF. The DNA of the CDR3 is TGTGCCAGCAGCTTAGGGACAGAACGGGATGAAAAACTGTTTTTT.

The CDR3 DNA reads as TGTGCCAGCAGTTCCACGGGACAGACCTATGGCTACACCTTC. This sequence encodes CASSSTGQTYGYTF. The genes are TRBV6-6 and TRBJ1-2; 7 nucleotides line up with TRBD1. The V gene's germline CDR1 is MNHNY and CDR2 SVGAGI (reference sequence). The CDR3 has 14 amino acids. The V and J ends lost 4 bases and 4 bases, in that order; junction bases with no gene match: 6.

About this clone: Additional DNA sequences in this sample encode the identical CDR3. CDR3 coding DNA: TGTGCCAGCAGCAGGGGGGGCAATCAGCCCCAGCATTTT. Its protein is CASSRGGNQPQHF. This chain connects TRBV6-5 to TRBJ1-5; 7 nucleotides line up with TRBD1. The CDR3 sequence is 13 residues long. Germline CDR1 reads MNHEY; CDR2 reads SVGAGI. The ends lost 6 bases at V and 2 bases at J; junction bases unmatched: 1.

The chain carries TRBV6-5 and TRBJ1-4; the match to TRBD1 covers 9 bases. The CDR3 sequence is 14 residues long. V dropped 5 bases and J dropped 9; count of bases not matched to a gene: 7. Germline V CDR1 and CDR2: MNHEY, SVGAGI. The CDR3 here is CASSRGTGSQKLFF. In nucleotides, the CDR3 is TGTGCCAGCAGTCGGGGGACAGGGAGCCAAAAACTGTTTTTT.

The chain combines TRBV30 with TRBJ1-4; no clear D. Germline CDR1 is GTSNPN and CDR2 is SVGIG (reference sequence). V gave up 2 bases and J gave up 3 bases, with 13 bases separating them. This CDR3 has 15 amino acids. CDR3 DNA sequence: TGTGCCTGGAGTCACGGGATCACGGCTAATGAAAAACTGTTTTTT. Translating gives CAWSHGITANEKLFF. Full variable domain (rest looked up from reference TRBV30 and TRBJ1-4): SQTIHQWPATLVQPVGSPLSLECTVEGTSNPNLYWYRQAAGRGLQLLFYSVGIGQISSEVPQNLSASRPQDRQFILSSKKLLLSDSGFYLCAWSHGITANEKLFFGSGTQLSVL.

The chain combines TRBV7-9 with TRBJ1-1; 7 nucleotides match TRBD1. The CDR3 covers 17 residues. Germline V gene sequence: CDR1 SEHNR, CDR2 FQNEAQ (reference sequence). Trimming at V came to 5 bases and at J to 0 bases, leaving 12 bases not matched to a gene. This CDR3 is CASSRIGTVSMNTEAFF. CDR3 DNA: TGTGCCAGCAGCCGAATTGGGACAGTTAGTATGAACACTGAAGCTTTCTTT.

The chain joins TRBV6-6 to TRBJ2-3; 10 nucleotides align to TRBD1. The length of the CDR3 is 15 residues. Germline-derived CDR1 and CDR2 are MNHNY and SVGAGI (reference sequence). Trimming at V came to 7 bases and at J to 4 bases, leaving 8 bases not matched to a gene. CDR3: CASIRGDRGSDTQYF. Here the CDR3 DNA reads TGTGCCAGCATTCGGGGGGACAGGGGTTCAGATACGCAGTATTTT.

This clone was counted a single time. This sequence joins TRBV5-4 and TRBJ2-1; 11 bases fit TRBD1. The germline CDR1 and CDR2 sequences are SGHNT and YYREEE (reference sequence). V lost 3 bases to trimming and J lost 4 bases; unmatched junction nucleotides: 3. This CDR3 has 15 amino acids. The CDR3 protein is CASSWGQGGYNEQFF. For the CDR3, the DNA is TGTGCCAGCAGCTGGGGACAGGGGGGTTACAATGAGCAGTTCTTC.

V is TRBV7-3 and J is TRBJ2-3; TRBD1 aligns across 7 bases. The trim removed 5 bases at V and 1 base at J, leaving 3 bases unmatched. This CDR3 has 14 residues. Germline V gene sequence: CDR1 SGHTA, CDR2 FQGTGA. For the CDR3, the DNA is TGTGCCAGCAGCCCAGGGACAGGCACAGATACGCAGTATTTT. The encoded protein is CASSPGTGTDTQYF.

The chain employs TRBV10-3 and TRBJ1-5, with 11 positions matching TRBD1. The CDR3 totals 16 residues. Losses at the gene ends were 11 bases for V and 1 base for J; bases not matched to a gene: 10. Germline lookup yields CDR1 ENHRY and CDR2 SYGVKD. The chain's CDR3 is CASTRDRGASNQPQHF. As DNA, the CDR3 is TGTGCCTCTACCCGGGACAGGGGGGCGAGCAATCAGCCCCAGCATTTT.

This sequence joins TRBV30 and TRBJ1-1; a possible D gene is TRBD1 (6 bases). V was trimmed by 1 base and J by 5 bases, leaving 17 bases between them. Germline V gene sequence: CDR1 GTSNPN, CDR2 SVGIG (reference sequence). The length of the CDR3 is 15 residues. The CDR3 loop reads CAWSAGRGGSTEAFF. The CDR3 DNA reads TGTGCCTGGAGTGCTGGGAGGGGGGGGAGTACTGAAGCTTTCTTT.

The chain recombines TRBV4-3 with TRBJ1-2; no reliable D call. The germline V gene has CDR1 LGHNA and CDR2 YSLEER. V shed 0 bases and J shed 4 bases, with 18 bases lying between them. CDR3 size: 17 residues. The CDR3 reads CASSQEMWQEGFYGYTF. CDR3 bases: TGCGCCAGCAGCCAAGAGATGTGGCAGGAGGGATTCTATGGCTACACCTTC.

The V and J genes are TRBV27 and TRBJ2-6; D is possibly TRBD2 (5 bases). The CDR3 runs to 18 residues. Looked up from germline, CDR1 is MNHEY and CDR2 is SMNVEV (reference sequence). Trimming pared 5 bases from V and 0 bases from J, leaving 17 bases between. DNA of the CDR3: TGTGCCAGCAGTGCGGGTCCCAAAACGGTCTCTGGGGCCAACGTCCTGACTTTC. Translating it yields CASSAGPKTVSGANVLTF. The full variable domain, in which reference TRBV27 and TRBJ2-6 provide the parts outside the CDR3, is EAQVTQNPRYLITVTGKKLTVTCSQNMNHEYMSWYRQDPGLGLRQIYYSMNVEVTDKGDVPEGYKVSRKEKRNFPLILESPSPNQTSLYFCASSAGPKTVSGANVLTFGAGSRLTVL.

The chain joins TRBV7-9 to TRBJ1-2; D gene ambiguous. The CDR3 sequence is 13 residues long. V was shortened by 7 bases and J by 4 bases, with 13 bases between the two germline ends. CDR1 SEHNR and CDR2 FQNEAQ come from the germline V gene (reference sequence). CDR3 coding DNA: TGTGCCAGCAACCACGGTGGGAGCTATGGCTACACCTTC. Its protein is CASNHGGSYGYTF. Full variable domain (rest looked up from reference TRBV7-9 and TRBJ1-2): DTGVSQNPRHKITKRGQNVTFRCDPISEHNRLYWYRQTLGQGPEFLTYFQNEAQLEKSRLLSDRFSAERPKGSFSTLEIQRTEQGDSAMYLCASNHGGSYGYTFGSGTRLTVV.

The rearrangement joins TRBV27 to TRBJ1-3, with unresolved D. CDR1 is MNHEY and CDR2 is SMNVEV in the germline V gene (reference sequence). This CDR3 is built from 14 residues. Trimming took off 3 bases at V and 0 bases at J, with 6 bases between the two ends. The CDR3 sequence is CASSLSHSGNTIYF. CDR3 nucleotides: TGTGCCAGCAGTTTGTCACACTCTGGAAACACCATATATTTT.

The rearrangement links TRBV9 to TRBJ2-7, with TRBD2 matching 8 bases. CDR3 size: 17 residues. Trimming removed 0 bases from V and 5 bases from J; junction bases left unmatched: 13. The germline V gene has CDR1 SGDLS and CDR2 YYNGEE. CDR3 DNA: TGTGCCAGCAGCGTAGGTCTAGCGGGCCAGGGCAGGAACGAGCAGTACTTC. It translates to CASSVGLAGQGRNEQYF.

The V call is TRBV7-8, the J call TRBJ2-7; D ambiguous. CDR1 is SGHVS and CDR2 is FQNEAQ in the germline V gene. Deletions cut 4 bases from V and 4 bases from J, with 5 bases between. The CDR3 runs 11 residues. The CDR3 protein is CASSSLYEQYF. The CDR3 nucleotides read TGTGCCAGCAGCTCTTTATACGAGCAGTACTTC.

The CDR3: CASIGTDRGNTEAFF. DNA of the CDR3: TGTGCCAGCATCGGAACTGACAGGGGGAACACTGAAGCTTTCTTT. This chain uses TRBV25-1 with TRBJ1-1; 8 bases align to TRBD1. Germline assignment: CDR1 MGHDK and CDR2 SYGVNS. There are 15 residues in the CDR3. V lost 7 bases, J lost 1 base, and 8 bases stayed unmatched. Variable domain in full (rest from reference TRBV25-1 and TRBJ1-1): EADIYQTPRYLVIGTGKKITLECSQTMGHDKMYWYQQDPGMELHLIHYSYGVNSTEKGDLSSESTVSRIRTEHFPLTLESARPSHTSQYLCASIGTDRGNTEAFFGQGTRLTVV.